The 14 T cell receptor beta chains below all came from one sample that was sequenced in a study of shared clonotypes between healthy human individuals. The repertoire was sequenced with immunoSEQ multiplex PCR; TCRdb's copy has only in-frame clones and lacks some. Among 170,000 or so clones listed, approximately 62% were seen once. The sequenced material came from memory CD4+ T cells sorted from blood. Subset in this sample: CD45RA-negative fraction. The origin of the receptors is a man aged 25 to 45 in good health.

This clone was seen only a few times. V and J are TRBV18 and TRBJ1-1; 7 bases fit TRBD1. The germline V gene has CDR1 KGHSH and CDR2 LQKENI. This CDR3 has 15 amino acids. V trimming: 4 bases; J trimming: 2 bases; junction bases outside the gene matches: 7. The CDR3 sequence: CASSLGTATNTEAFF. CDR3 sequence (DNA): TGTGCCAGCTCACTTGGGACAGCTACTAACACTGAAGCTTTCTTT.

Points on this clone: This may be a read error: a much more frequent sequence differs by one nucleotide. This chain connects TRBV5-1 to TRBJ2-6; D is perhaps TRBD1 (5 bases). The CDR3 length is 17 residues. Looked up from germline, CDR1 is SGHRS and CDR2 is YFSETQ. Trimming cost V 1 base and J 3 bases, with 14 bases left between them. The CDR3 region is CASSLTAAGYGANVLTF. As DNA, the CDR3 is TGCGCCAGCAGCTTGACCGCAGCAGGGTATGGGGCCAACGTCCTGACTTTC.

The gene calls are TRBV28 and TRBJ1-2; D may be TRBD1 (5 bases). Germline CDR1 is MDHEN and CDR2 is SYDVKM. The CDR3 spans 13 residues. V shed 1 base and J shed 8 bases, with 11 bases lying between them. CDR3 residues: CASSLFGAGGYTF. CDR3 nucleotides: TGTGCCAGCAGTTTATTTGGGGCCGGGGGCTACACCTTC.

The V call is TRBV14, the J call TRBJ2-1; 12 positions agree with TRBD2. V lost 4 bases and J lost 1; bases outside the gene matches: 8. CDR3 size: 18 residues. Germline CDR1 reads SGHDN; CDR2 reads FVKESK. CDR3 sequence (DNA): TGTGCCAGCAGCCCGACGACTAGCGGGAGTCTTTCCTACAATGAGCAGTTCTTC. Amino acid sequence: CASSPTTSGSLSYNEQFF.

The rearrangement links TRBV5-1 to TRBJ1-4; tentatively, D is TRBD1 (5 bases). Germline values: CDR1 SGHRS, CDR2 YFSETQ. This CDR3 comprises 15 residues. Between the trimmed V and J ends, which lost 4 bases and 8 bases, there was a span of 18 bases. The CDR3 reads CASSPPAGGGEKLFF. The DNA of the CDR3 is TGCGCCAGCAGCCCCCCGGCGGGGGGAGGCGAAAAACTGTTTTTT.

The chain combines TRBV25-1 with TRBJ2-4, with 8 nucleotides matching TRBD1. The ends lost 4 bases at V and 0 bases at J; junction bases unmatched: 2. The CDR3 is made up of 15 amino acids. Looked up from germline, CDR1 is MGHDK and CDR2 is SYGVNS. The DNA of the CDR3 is TGTGCCAGCAGTGCCAGGGGGCTAGCCAAAAACATTCAGTACTTC. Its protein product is CASSARGLAKNIQYF. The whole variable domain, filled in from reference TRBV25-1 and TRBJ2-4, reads EADIYQTPRYLVIGTGKKITLECSQTMGHDKMYWYQQDPGMELHLIHYSYGVNSTEKGDLSSESTVSRIRTEHFPLTLESARPSHTSQYLCASSARGLAKNIQYFGAGTRLSVL.

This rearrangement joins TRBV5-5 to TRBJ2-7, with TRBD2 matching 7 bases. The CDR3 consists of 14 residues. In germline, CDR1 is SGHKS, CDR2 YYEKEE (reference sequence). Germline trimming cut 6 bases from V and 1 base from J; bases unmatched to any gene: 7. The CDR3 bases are TGTGCCAGCACCAGGGAGGGCCGGTCCTACGAGCAGTACTTC. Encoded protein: CASTREGRSYEQYF.

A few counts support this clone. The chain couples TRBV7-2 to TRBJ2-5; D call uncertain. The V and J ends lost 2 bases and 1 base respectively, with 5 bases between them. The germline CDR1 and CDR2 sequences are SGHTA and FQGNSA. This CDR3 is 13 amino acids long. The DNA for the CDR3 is TGTGCCAGCAGCTTACACTTCCAAGAGACCCAGTACTTC. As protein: CASSLHFQETQYF.

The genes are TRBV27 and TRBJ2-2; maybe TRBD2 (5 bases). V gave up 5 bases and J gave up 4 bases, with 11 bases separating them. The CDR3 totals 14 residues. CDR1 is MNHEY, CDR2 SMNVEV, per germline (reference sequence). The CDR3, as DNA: TGTGCCAGCAGTCCGCAACGGGGCACCGGGGAGCTGTTTTTT. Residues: CASSPQRGTGELFF.

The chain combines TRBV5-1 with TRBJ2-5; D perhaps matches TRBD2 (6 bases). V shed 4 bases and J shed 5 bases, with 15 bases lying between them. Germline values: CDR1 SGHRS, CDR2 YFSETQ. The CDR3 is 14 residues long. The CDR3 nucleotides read TGCGCCAGCAGCCGCGTTGCGGGGCGGGAGACCCAGTACTTC. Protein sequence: CASSRVAGRETQYF. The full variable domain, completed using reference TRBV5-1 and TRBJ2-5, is KAGVTQTPRYLIKTRGQQVTLSCSPISGHRSVSWYQQTPGQGLQFLFEYFSETQRNKGNFPGRFSGRQFSNSRSEMNVSTLELGDSALYLCASSRVAGRETQYFGPGTRLLVL.

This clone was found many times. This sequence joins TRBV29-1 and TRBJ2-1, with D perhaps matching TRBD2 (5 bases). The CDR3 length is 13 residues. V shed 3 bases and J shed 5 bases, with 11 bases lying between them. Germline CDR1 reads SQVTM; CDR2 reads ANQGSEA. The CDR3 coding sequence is TGCAGCGTTGATACGGGGATTAACAATGAGCAGTTCTTC. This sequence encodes CSVDTGINNEQFF.

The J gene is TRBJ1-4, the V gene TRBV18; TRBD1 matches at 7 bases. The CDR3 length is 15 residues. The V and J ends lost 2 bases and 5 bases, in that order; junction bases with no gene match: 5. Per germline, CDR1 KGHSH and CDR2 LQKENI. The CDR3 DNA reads TGTGCCAGCTCACCATACAGGGGTGTGAATGAAAAACTGTTTTTT. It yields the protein CASSPYRGVNEKLFF.

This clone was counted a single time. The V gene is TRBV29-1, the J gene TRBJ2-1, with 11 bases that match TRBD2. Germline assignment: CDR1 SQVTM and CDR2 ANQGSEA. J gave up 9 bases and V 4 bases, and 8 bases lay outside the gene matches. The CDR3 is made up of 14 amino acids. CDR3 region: CSVATSGSQAEQFF. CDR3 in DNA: TGCAGCGTTGCCACTAGCGGGAGTCAAGCTGAGCAGTTCTTC.

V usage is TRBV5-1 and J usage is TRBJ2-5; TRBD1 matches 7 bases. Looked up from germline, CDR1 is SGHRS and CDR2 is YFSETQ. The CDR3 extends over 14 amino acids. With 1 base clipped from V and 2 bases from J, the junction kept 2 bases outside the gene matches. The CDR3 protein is CASSLTGAQETQYF. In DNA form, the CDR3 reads TGCGCCAGCAGCTTGACAGGGGCACAAGAGACCCAGTACTTC. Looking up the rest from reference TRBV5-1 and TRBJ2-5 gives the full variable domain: KAGVTQTPRYLIKTRGQQVTLSCSPISGHRSVSWYQQTPGQGLQFLFEYFSETQRNKGNFPGRFSGRQFSNSRSEMNVSTLELGDSALYLCASSLTGAQETQYFGPGTRLLVL.